The subject of this entry is one T cell receptor (beta chain). This record belongs to a study of T cells after somatic rescue of genetic block. Germline lookup yields CDR1 MNHEY and CDR2 SVGAGI. V was trimmed by 7 bases and J by 8 bases, leaving 20 bases between them. CDR3 length equals 14 residues. Produced via immunoSEQ multiplex PCR; TCRdb's table is partial and in-frame only. The sample carries 95,000 to 120,000 clones, over 80% recorded once. This TCR came from a young woman. This chain uses TRBV6-5 with TRBJ1-2; the D gene is possibly TRBD1 (5 bases). The sample comprised peripheral blood mononuclear cells (PBMCs). The CDR3 here is CASMGGAASYGYTF. The CDR3 DNA sequence: TGTGCCAGCATGGGTGGGGCGGCATCCTACGGCTACACCTTC.